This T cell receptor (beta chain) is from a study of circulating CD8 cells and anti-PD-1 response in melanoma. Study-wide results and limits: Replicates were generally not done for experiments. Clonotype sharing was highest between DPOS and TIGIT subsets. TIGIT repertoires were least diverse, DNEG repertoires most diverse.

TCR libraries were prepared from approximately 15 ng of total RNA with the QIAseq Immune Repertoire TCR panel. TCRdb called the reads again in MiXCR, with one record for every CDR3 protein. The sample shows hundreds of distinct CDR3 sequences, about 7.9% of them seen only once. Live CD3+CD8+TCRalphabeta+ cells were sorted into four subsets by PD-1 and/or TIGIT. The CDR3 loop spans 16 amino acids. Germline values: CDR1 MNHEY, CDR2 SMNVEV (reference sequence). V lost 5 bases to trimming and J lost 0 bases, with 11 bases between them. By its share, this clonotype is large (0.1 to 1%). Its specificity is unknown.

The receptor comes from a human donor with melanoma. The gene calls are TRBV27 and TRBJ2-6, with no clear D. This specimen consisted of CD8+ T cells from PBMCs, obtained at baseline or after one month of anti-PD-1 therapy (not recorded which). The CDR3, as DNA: TGTGCCAGCAGTCCATTAAGTTTCTCTGGGGCCAACGTCCTGACTTTC. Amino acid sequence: CASSPLSFSGANVLTF.